This TCR beta chain came from a study of beta chain features in type 1 diabetes. Study background: All samples together contributed around 98,000,000 sorted cells for examination. Overall study findings and caveats: All four CD4+ subsets of Type 1 diabetes patients contained TCRB CDR3s that were moderately but significantly shorter.

TCRB transcripts that were expressed got sequenced, as all of the isolated RNA had been reverse transcribed. About 3.6 million reads was the average for naive, central memory and regulatory T cell samples. Using immunoSEQ multiplex PCR, the repertoire was profiled, and TCRdb retains in-frame clones only, with some absent. The data hold 300,000 to 400,000 clones, with approximately 13% observed a single time. To note about this clone: Its antigen is not identified.

Germline V gene sequence: CDR1 SGHTA, CDR2 FQGNSA. Trimming removed 3 bases at V and 0 bases at J, with 10 bases between. The CDR3 extends over 15 amino acids. The sample taken for sequencing was naive CD4+ T cells from blood. The receptor comes from a woman aged 18-29 years with type 1 diabetes. The chain has TRBV7-2 and TRBJ2-3; TRBD2 might be the D (5 bases). The CDR3 reads CASSFSDPSTDTQYF. For the CDR3, the DNA is TGTGCCAGCAGCTTTAGCGACCCGAGCACAGATACGCAGTATTTT. The whole variable domain, filled in from reference TRBV7-2 and TRBJ2-3, reads GAGVSQSPSNKVTEKGKDVELRCDPISGHTALYWYRQSLGQGLEFLIYFQGNSAPDKSGLPSDRFSAERTGGSVSTLTIQRTQQEDSAVYLCASSFSDPSTDTQYFGPGTRLTVL.